Detailed here is one TCR beta chain. Antigen unknown. This specimen belongs to a study of T cell responses to AZD1222 COVID-19 vaccine. This CDR3 region has 13 residues. Germline values: CDR1 SNHLY, CDR2 FYNNEI. V dropped 3 bases and J dropped 5 bases, with 10 bases sitting between them. Measured with immunoSEQ multiplex PCR; TCRdb has only the in-frame clones, and not every one. The sample has some 150,000 clones; 75% to 95% are singletons. Study-wide findings and caveats: Vaccine-related CD4 TCRs covered spike, predominating at 160-218 and 743-854. Donors in the cohort were predominantly white British and more often female, and clonal diversity was possibly underestimated. Two AZD1222 doses significantly raised spike-specific TCR breadth and depth over controls.

The clonotype originates from an adult who received the AZD1222 COVID-19 vaccine. This chain uses TRBV2 with TRBJ1-2; D perhaps matches TRBD1 (6 bases). Here the sequenced sample was peripheral blood, taken 28 days after the second AZD1222 dose. The CDR3: CASSEAGAYGYTF. DNA for the CDR3: TGTGCCAGCAGTGAGGCAGGGGCTTATGGCTACACCTTC.